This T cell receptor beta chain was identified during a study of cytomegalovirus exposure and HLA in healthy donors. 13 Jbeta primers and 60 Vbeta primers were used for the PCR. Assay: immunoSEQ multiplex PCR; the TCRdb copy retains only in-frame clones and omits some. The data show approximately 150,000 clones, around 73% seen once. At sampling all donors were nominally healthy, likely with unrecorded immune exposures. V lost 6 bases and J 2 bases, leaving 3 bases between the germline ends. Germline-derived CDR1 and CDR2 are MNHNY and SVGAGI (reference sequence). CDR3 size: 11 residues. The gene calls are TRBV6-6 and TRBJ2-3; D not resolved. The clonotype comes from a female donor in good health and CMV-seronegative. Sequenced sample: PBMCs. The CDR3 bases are TGTGCCAGCAGATACACAGATACGCAGTATTTT. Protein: CASRYTDTQYF.